This entry lists 30 T cell receptor beta chains sequenced from one sample in a study of blood T cell repertoires in COVID-19. The repertoire was sequenced with immunoSEQ multiplex PCR; TCRdb's copy has only in-frame clones and lacks some. The sample yields about 46,000 clones, roughly 85% seen once. Sequenced: peripheral blood. These receptor sequences come from a human donor in a cohort sampled during active COVID-19. The donor label of this sample is uncertain.

V is TRBV2 and J is TRBJ2-5, with TRBD2 identical over 10 bases. V shed 6 bases, J shed 7 bases, and the junction held 11 bases outside the gene matches. This CDR3 contains 15 residues. Germline V lookup: CDR1 SNHLY, CDR2 FYNNEI. The DNA for the CDR3 is TGTGCCAGCAGCGAACTAGCGGGGCCGCGGGGGACCCAGTACTTC. Encoded protein: CASSELAGPRGTQYF. Looking up the rest from reference TRBV2 and TRBJ2-5 gives the full variable domain: EPEVTQTPSHQVTQMGQEVILRCVPISNHLYFYWYRQILGQKVEFLVSFYNNEISEKSEIFDDQFSVERPDGSNFTLKIRSTKLEDSAMYFCASSELAGPRGTQYFGPGTRLLVL.

For the CDR3, the DNA is TGTGCCAGCAGCTTAGCGGGGGGGGCCGGCAAAAACATTCAGTACTTC. It yields the protein CASSLAGGAGKNIQYF. The rearrangement joins TRBV7-2 to TRBJ2-4, with TRBD2 as a possible D gene (7 bases). The germline gives CDR1 SGHTA, CDR2 FQGNSA. The germline V and J ends were trimmed by 0 bases and 3 bases, with 12 bases remaining between them. The CDR3 spans 16 residues.

The chain has TRBV7-2 and TRBJ2-1; the match to TRBD2 covers 13 bases. This CDR3 spans 16 amino acids. Germline V lookup: CDR1 SGHTA, CDR2 FQGNSA. V gave up 4 bases and J gave up 1 base; unmatched junction bases: 1. The CDR3 coding sequence is TGTGCCAGCAGCTCGACTAGCGGGGGGTCCTACAATGAGCAGTTCTTC. Translating it yields CASSSTSGGSYNEQFF.

This clone was detected only a few times. This chain uses TRBV5-1 with TRBJ1-1, with 8 bases that match TRBD1. The CDR3 length is 13 residues. Trimming removed 0 bases from V and 7 bases from J; junction bases left unmatched: 2. Germline CDR1 is SGHRS and CDR2 is YFSETQ. The CDR3 here is CASSLAGGGEAFF. CDR3 in DNA: TGCGCCAGCAGCTTGGCAGGGGGCGGTGAAGCTTTCTTT.

The chain combines TRBV11-3 with TRBJ2-1; TRBD2 agrees at 7 bases. Germline V lookup: CDR1 SGHNT, CDR2 YENEEA. The CDR3 runs to 13 residues. V lost 6 bases to trimming and J lost 9 bases; unmatched junction nucleotides: 8. This CDR3 reads CASSFGGRSEQFF. CDR3 sequence (DNA): TGTGCCAGCAGTTTCGGGGGGAGAAGTGAGCAGTTCTTC.

The chain has TRBV3-1 (or the pseudogene TRBV3-2) and TRBJ2-1; 11 positions agree with TRBD2. Germline V gene data show CDR1 as LGHDT and CDR2 as YNNKEL (reference sequence). The ends lost 1 base at V and 4 bases at J; junction bases unmatched: 3. The CDR3 consists of 16 residues. CDR3 bases: TGTGCCAGCAGCCAAGGTAGCGGGGGGGGTTACAATGAGCAGTTCTTC. Translation gives CASSQGSGGGYNEQFF.

The chain combines TRBV14 with TRBJ2-1, with D tentatively TRBD1 (6 bases). This CDR3 contains 17 residues. Germline CDR1 reads SGHDN; CDR2 reads FVKESK. The V end lost 0 bases, the J end lost 6 bases, and 18 bases lay between the germline ends. CDR3 sequence reads: CASSQDVDRRVLNEQFF. The CDR3 DNA sequence: TGTGCCAGCAGCCAAGACGTCGACAGGCGGGTTCTCAATGAGCAGTTCTTC.

This chain connects TRBV7-9 to TRBJ2-5; maybe TRBD2 (6 bases). Germline loops: CDR1 SEHNR, CDR2 FQNEAQ (reference sequence). Deletions cut 5 bases from V and 2 bases from J, with 18 bases between. CDR3 size: 16 residues. In DNA form, the CDR3 reads TGTGCCAGCAGCCTAGGCCGGGACTGGAGTCAAGAGACCCAGTACTTC. As protein: CASSLGRDWSQETQYF.

The chain joins TRBV29-1 to TRBJ2-3; 8 bases agree with TRBD2. V shed 6 bases, J shed 2 bases, and the junction held 4 bases outside the gene matches. The CDR3 contains 13 residues. CDR1 and CDR2 from the germline V gene are SQVTM and ANQGSEA. This chain's CDR3 is CSVPGLVTDTQYF. The CDR3 DNA is TGCAGCGTGCCGGGACTAGTCACAGATACGCAGTATTTT.

This chain joins TRBV24-1 and TRBJ2-7, with 9 bases aligning to TRBD2. J was trimmed by 6 bases and V by 9 bases; bases with no gene match: 8. Germline values: CDR1 KGHDR, CDR2 SFDVKD. The CDR3 length is 13 residues. CDR3 sequence: CATAAGGSGEQYF. As DNA, the CDR3 is TGTGCCACCGCTGCGGGAGGGTCGGGCGAGCAGTACTTC.

This clone appeared once. This sequence joins TRBV27 and TRBJ1-6; TRBD1 matches at 9 bases. The V and J ends lost 4 bases and 9 bases, in that order; junction bases with no gene match: 4. Germline values: CDR1 MNHEY, CDR2 SMNVEV (reference sequence). The CDR3 length is 14 residues. The CDR3 bases are TGTGCCAGCAGTTGGGACAGGGCGGTTTCACCCCTCCACTTT. It is translated as CASSWDRAVSPLHF.

The CDR3 sequence: CASGLASGGKNIQYF. For the CDR3, the DNA is TGTGCTAGTGGTTTAGCTAGCGGGGGGAAAAACATTCAGTACTTC. V and J are TRBV12-5 and TRBJ2-4; the match to TRBD2 covers 11 bases. CDR1 and CDR2 (germline): LGHNT, FRNRAP. The CDR3 length is 15 residues. V gave up 3 bases and J gave up 4 bases; unmatched junction bases: 2.

The chain joins TRBV18 to TRBJ2-3, with TRBD1 matching over 8 bases. Per germline, CDR1 KGHSH and CDR2 LQKENI. The V and J ends lost 3 bases and 0 bases, in that order; junction bases with no gene match: 5. This CDR3 region has 16 residues. CDR3 bases: TGTGCCAGCTCACCGTTTGACAGGGGAAGCACAGATACGCAGTATTTT. Translated, it gives CASSPFDRGSTDTQYF.

The V gene is TRBV10-3, the J gene TRBJ2-3; D is undetermined. V lost 2 bases to trimming and J lost 3 bases, with 9 bases between them. Germline V CDR1 and CDR2: ENHRY, SYGVKD. This CDR3 comprises 14 residues. The DNA for the CDR3 is TGTGCCATCAGTGAGCCTTCAGTGACAGATACGCAGTATTTT. Amino acids: CAISEPSVTDTQYF.

The CDR3 region is CASSPDRACTEAFF. Here the CDR3 DNA reads TGTGCCAGCAGCCCCGACAGGGCATGCACTGAAGCTTTCTTT. The chain is built from TRBV3-1 (or the pseudogene TRBV3-2) and TRBJ1-1; 7 bases line up with TRBD1. The CDR3 runs to 14 residues. Trimming took 4 bases from V and 4 from J; bases not matched to a gene: 6. Germline V gene sequence: CDR1 LGHDT, CDR2 YNNKEL (reference sequence).

V and J are TRBV5-8 and TRBJ2-1; 7 bases are a match to TRBD1. The V and J ends lost 0 bases and 3 bases, in that order; junction bases with no gene match: 6. The CDR3 is 16 amino acids. Germline loops: CDR1 SGHTS, CDR2 YDEGEE. The CDR3 DNA reads as TGTGCCAGCAGCTTGGCCTTGTCAGGGGGCTACAATGAGCAGTTCTTC. It translates to CASSLALSGGYNEQFF.

This clone was seen just once. This sequence joins TRBV12-1 and TRBJ1-4; the DNA was not used to check the table's D call, TRBD1. TRBV12-1 is designated a pseudogene. This CDR3 spans 15 amino acids. CDR3 region: CASSPSTGHWEKLFF. The CDR3 DNA reads TGTGCCAGCAGCCCCAGCACAGGGCACTGGGAAAAACTGTTTTTT.

The chain carries TRBV19 and TRBJ1-2, with D perhaps TRBD1 (5 bases). V was cut by 6 bases and J by 0 bases, with 8 bases left in between. Per germline, CDR1 LNHDA and CDR2 SQIVND (reference sequence). The CDR3 is 13 residues long. This CDR3 reads CASRAGPNYGYTF. The DNA for the CDR3 is TGTGCCAGTAGGGCAGGGCCTAACTATGGCTACACCTTC.

The rearrangement joins TRBV5-6 to TRBJ2-1, with 10 bases fitting TRBD2. V lost 5 bases, J lost 3 bases, and 11 bases stayed unmatched. Germline V lookup: CDR1 SGHDT, CDR2 YYEEEE. This CDR3 has 17 residues. The CDR3 loop reads CASSFSGGSSNYNEQFF. The DNA for the CDR3 is TGTGCCAGCAGTTTTAGCGGGGGGTCTTCAAACTACAATGAGCAGTTCTTC. Together with reference TRBV5-6 and TRBJ2-1, the CDR3 gives the full variable domain: DAGVTQSPTHLIKTRGQQVTLRCSPKSGHDTVSWYQQALGQGPQFIFQYYEEEERQRGNFPDRFSGHQFPNYSSELNVNALLLGDSALYLCASSFSGGSSNYNEQFFGPGTRLTVL.

This clone was observed a handful of times. V is TRBV7-9 and J is TRBJ1-5, with a weak D call TRBD1 (5 bases). This CDR3 comprises 19 residues. V was cut by 5 bases and J by 8 bases, with 31 bases left in between. The germline CDR1 and CDR2 sequences are SEHNR and FQNEAQ (reference sequence). DNA for the CDR3: TGTGCCAGCAGCCATTGGGCTGATGGGGGGGGACGCGGGGTTGAGCCCCAGCATTTT. Protein sequence: CASSHWADGGGRGVEPQHF.

J is TRBJ2-3 and V is TRBV6-1; no reliable D call. Germline CDR1 is MNHNS and CDR2 is SASEGT. The CDR3 contains 14 residues. Between the trimmed V and J ends, which lost 3 bases and 6 bases, there was a span of 13 bases. Written as DNA, the CDR3 is TGTGCCAGCAGTGATCTCTCACTCGTTGATACGCAGTATTTT. Protein product: CASSDLSLVDTQYF.

The chain uses TRBV25-1 and TRBJ1-1; TRBD1 matches 7 bases. The J segment lost 2 bases and the V segment lost 3 bases, leaving 6 bases of the junction unmatched. CDR1 MGHDK and CDR2 SYGVNS come from the germline V gene. This CDR3 spans 15 amino acids. CDR3 residues: CASSDPRQGNTEAFF. Here the CDR3 DNA reads TGTGCCAGCAGTGACCCCCGACAGGGTAACACTGAAGCTTTCTTT.

V gene TRBV5-4 combines with J gene TRBJ2-5; possible D gene TRBD1, 5 bases. Germline V gene lookup returns CDR1 SGHNT and CDR2 YYREEE (reference sequence). The CDR3 length is 14 residues. V lost 0 bases and J 5 bases, leaving 11 bases between the germline ends. The CDR3 sequence: CASSLDQGSETQYF. In DNA form, the CDR3 reads TGTGCCAGCAGCTTGGATCAGGGTTCGGAGACCCAGTACTTC. Combining the CDR3 with reference TRBV5-4 and TRBJ2-5 gives the whole variable domain ETGVTQSPTHLIKTRGQQVTLRCSSQSGHNTVSWYQQALGQGPQFIFQYYREEENGRGNFPPRFSGLQFPNYSSELNVNALELDDSALYLCASSLDQGSETQYFGPGTRLLVL.

V is TRBV10-2 and J is TRBJ1-1, with 7 positions matching TRBD1. Germline CDR1 WSHSY, CDR2 SAAADI. This CDR3 is 16 amino acids long. The V and J ends lost 4 bases and 1 base, in that order; junction bases with no gene match: 9. The CDR3 sequence: CASSGRDRQGNTEAFF. CDR3 coding DNA: TGCGCCAGCAGTGGACGGGATCGACAGGGGAACACTGAAGCTTTCTTT.

This chain uses TRBV2 with TRBJ2-6, with 11 bases aligning to TRBD1. The length of the CDR3 is 15 residues. Trimming removed 10 bases from V and 1 base from J; junction bases left unmatched: 3. In germline, CDR1 is SNHLY, CDR2 FYNNEI. The CDR3 loop is CAKGTGGSGANVLTF. In DNA, the CDR3 is TGTGCCAAAGGGACAGGGGGTTCTGGGGCCAACGTCCTGACTTTC.

This chain connects TRBV19 to TRBJ1-1; the D gene is possibly TRBD1 (6 bases). Germline lookup yields CDR1 LNHDA and CDR2 SQIVND (reference sequence). The germline V and J ends were trimmed by 3 bases and 7 bases, with 15 bases remaining between them. This CDR3 comprises 14 residues. CDR3 nucleotides: TGTGCCAGTAGTATGGAAGGGGCCAGGGGTGAAGCTTTCTTT. This gives the protein CASSMEGARGEAFF.

The CDR3, as DNA: TGTGCCAGCAGTGGCCCCAGCTTCGGGACAGGGAAGACCCAGTACTTC. Amino acids: CASSGPSFGTGKTQYF. The J gene is TRBJ2-5, the V gene TRBV27; 9 nucleotides line up with TRBD1. The CDR3 extends over 16 amino acids. Trimming at V came to 5 bases and at J to 6 bases, leaving 13 bases not matched to a gene. Germline CDR1 is MNHEY and CDR2 is SMNVEV (reference sequence).

The genes are TRBV14 and TRBJ2-5, with a possible D match to TRBD2 (6 bases). Germline values: CDR1 SGHDN, CDR2 FVKESK. CDR3 length equals 16 residues. V shed 0 bases and J shed 4 bases, with 15 bases lying between them. In DNA, the CDR3 is TGTGCCAGCAGCCAAGATCTGGGAACCGGGGGAGAGACCCAGTACTTC. This gives the protein CASSQDLGTGGETQYF.

The chain uses TRBV11-2 and TRBJ1-1; possible D gene TRBD1, 5 bases. Trimming pared 6 bases from V and 1 base from J, leaving 9 bases between. This CDR3 has 13 residues. Germline CDR1 SGHAT, CDR2 FQNNGV. For the CDR3, the DNA is TGTGCCAGCAGGGACCAGGGGAACACTGAAGCTTTCTTT. As protein: CASRDQGNTEAFF.

This chain joins TRBV5-6 and TRBJ1-4, with no clear D. The germline V and J ends were trimmed by 0 bases and 8 bases, with 11 bases remaining between them. The CDR3 length is 14 residues. Germline CDR1 reads SGHDT; CDR2 reads YYEEEE. The CDR3 region is CASSLAGLEEKLFF. The CDR3 nucleotides read TGTGCCAGCAGCTTGGCGGGATTAGAAGAAAAACTGTTTTTT.